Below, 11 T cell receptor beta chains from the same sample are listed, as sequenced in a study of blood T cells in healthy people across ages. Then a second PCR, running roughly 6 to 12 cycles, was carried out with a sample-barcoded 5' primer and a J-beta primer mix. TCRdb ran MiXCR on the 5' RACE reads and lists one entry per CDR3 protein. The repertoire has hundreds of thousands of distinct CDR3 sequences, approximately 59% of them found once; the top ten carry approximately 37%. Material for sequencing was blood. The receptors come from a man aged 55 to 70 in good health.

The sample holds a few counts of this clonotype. The CDR3 region has the DNA TGTGCCACCGGCGGGCATGACCAAGAGACCCAGTACTTC. This encodes CATGGHDQETQYF. This chain joins TRBV10-3 and TRBJ2-5; tentative D call: TRBD2 (5 bases). Trimming left V 10 bases short and J 0 bases short, with 12 bases between. CDR3 length: 13 amino acids. CDR1 ENHRY and CDR2 SYGVKD come from the germline V gene.

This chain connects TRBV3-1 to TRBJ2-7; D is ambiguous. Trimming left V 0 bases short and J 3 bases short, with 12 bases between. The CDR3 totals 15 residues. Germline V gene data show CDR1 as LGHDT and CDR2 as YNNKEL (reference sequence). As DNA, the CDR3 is TGTGCCAGCAGCCAAGATCTTGGACCAATCTACGAGCAGTACTTC. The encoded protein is CASSQDLGPIYEQYF.

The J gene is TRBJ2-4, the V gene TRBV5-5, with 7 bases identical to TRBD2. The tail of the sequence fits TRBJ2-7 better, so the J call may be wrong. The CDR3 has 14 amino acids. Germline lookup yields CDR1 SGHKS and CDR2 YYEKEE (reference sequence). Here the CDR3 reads CASRLVAGDYEQYF. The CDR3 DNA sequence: TGTGCCAGCAGGTTAGTCGCGGGAGATTACGAGCAGTACTTC.

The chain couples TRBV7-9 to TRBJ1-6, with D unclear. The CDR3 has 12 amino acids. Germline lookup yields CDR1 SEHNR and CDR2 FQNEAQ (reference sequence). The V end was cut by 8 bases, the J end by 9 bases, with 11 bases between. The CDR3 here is CASRVAGSPLHF. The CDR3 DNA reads TGTGCCAGCCGGGTTGCGGGTTCACCCCTCCACTTT.

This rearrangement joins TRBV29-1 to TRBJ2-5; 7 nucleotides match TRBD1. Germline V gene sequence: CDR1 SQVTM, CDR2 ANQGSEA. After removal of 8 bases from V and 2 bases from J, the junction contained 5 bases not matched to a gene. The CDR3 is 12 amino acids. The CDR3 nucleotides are TGCAGCCCCAGGGACAGACAAGAGACCCAGTACTTC. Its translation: CSPRDRQETQYF.

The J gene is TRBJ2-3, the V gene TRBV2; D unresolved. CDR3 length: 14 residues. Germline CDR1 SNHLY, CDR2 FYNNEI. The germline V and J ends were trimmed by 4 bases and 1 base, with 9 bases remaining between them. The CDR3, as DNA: TGTGCCAGCAGTGCGACTCTAGGCACAGATACGCAGTATTTT. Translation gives CASSATLGTDTQYF.

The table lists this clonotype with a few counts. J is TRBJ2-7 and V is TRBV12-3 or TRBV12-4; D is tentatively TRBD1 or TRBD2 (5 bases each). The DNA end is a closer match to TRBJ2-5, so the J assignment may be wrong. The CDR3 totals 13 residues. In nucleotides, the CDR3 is TGTGCCAGCAGTTACAGGACGGGGGAGACCCAGTACTTC. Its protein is CASSYRTGETQYF.

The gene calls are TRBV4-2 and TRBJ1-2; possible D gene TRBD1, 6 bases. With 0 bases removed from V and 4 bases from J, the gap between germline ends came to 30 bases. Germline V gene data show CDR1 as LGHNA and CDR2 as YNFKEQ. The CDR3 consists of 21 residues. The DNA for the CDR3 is TGTGCCAGCAGCCAAGATCCCCAAGCTAGCAGGGGAAAGTTGAGGAGCTATGGCTACACCTTC. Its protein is CASSQDPQASRGKLRSYGYTF.

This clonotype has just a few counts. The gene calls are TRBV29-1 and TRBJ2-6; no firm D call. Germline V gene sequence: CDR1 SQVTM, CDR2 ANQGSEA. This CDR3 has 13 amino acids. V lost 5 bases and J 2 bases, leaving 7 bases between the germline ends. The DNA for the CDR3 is TGCAGCGTTCGGGTGACTGGGGCCAACGTCCTGACTTTC. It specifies CSVRVTGANVLTF.

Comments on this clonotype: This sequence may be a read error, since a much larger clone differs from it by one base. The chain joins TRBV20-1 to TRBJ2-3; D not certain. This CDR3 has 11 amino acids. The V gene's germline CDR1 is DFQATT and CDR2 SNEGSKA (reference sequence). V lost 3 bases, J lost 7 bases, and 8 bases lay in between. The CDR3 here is CSASYGHTQYF. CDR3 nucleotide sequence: TGCAGTGCTAGTTATGGGCATACGCAGTATTTT.

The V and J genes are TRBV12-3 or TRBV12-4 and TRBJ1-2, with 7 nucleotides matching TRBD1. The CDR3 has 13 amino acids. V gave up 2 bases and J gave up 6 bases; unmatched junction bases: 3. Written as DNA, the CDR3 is TGTGCCAGCAGTTTACAGGGGGGGAATGGCTACACCTTC. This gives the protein CASSLQGGNGYTF.